A single sample gave rise to the 14 T cell receptor beta chains below, sequenced in a study of cytomegalovirus exposure and HLA in healthy donors. TCRdb's table, derived via immunoSEQ multiplex PCR, lists solely in-frame clones and lacks some. Of fewer than 70,000 clones in the sample, roughly 96% were seen once. The specimen was PBMCs. These receptors were collected from a man aged 18 to 30 in good health and CMV-seronegative.

V and J are TRBV6-1 and TRBJ1-5; 8 bases agree with TRBD1. Germline V CDR1 and CDR2: MNHNS, SASEGT. This CDR3 has 14 amino acids. J was trimmed by 6 bases and V by 4 bases; bases with no gene match: 5. The CDR3 protein is CASSGDRGFQPQHF. In DNA, the CDR3 is TGTGCCAGCAGTGGCGACAGGGGTTTTCAGCCCCAGCATTTT.

This sequence joins TRBV10-1 and TRBJ2-1; 7 bases match TRBD1. The CDR3 consists of 14 residues. Germline CDR1 reads WNHNN; CDR2 reads SYGVQD (reference sequence). With 6 bases clipped from V and 4 bases from J, the junction kept 6 bases outside the gene matches. CDR3 in amino acids: CASSSGQFYNEQFF. In DNA form, the CDR3 reads TGCGCCAGCAGCTCGGGACAGTTTTACAATGAGCAGTTCTTC.

This clone has just one count. This rearrangement joins TRBV2 to TRBJ1-1, with TRBD1 matching over 7 bases. The CDR3 sequence is 14 residues long. V shed 3 bases, J shed 3 bases, and the junction held 4 bases outside the gene matches. The germline gives CDR1 SNHLY, CDR2 FYNNEI. The CDR3 region is CASSETRGHTEAFF. CDR3 DNA sequence: TGTGCCAGCAGTGAGACAAGGGGGCACACTGAAGCTTTCTTT. Based on the CDR3 plus reference TRBV2 and TRBJ1-1, the full variable domain is EPEVTQTPSHQVTQMGQEVILRCVPISNHLYFYWYRQILGQKVEFLVSFYNNEISEKSEIFDDQFSVERPDGSNFTLKIRSTKLEDSAMYFCASSETRGHTEAFFGQGTRLTVV.

This clone was seen more than once but under ten times. This chain joins TRBV7-8 and TRBJ2-7, with TRBD2 as a possible D gene (6 bases). Trimming shortened V by 5 bases and J by 6 bases, and 11 bases separated the two germline ends. The CDR3 is made up of 12 amino acids. Germline values: CDR1 SGHVS, CDR2 FQNEAQ. This CDR3 reads CASSPGGREQYF. The CDR3 nucleotides read TGTGCCAGCAGCCCCGGAGGGCGCGAGCAGTACTTC.

The chain recombines TRBV5-1 with TRBJ2-2, with TRBD2 as a possible D gene (5 bases). Germline V gives CDR1 SGHRS, CDR2 YFSETQ. The CDR3 contains 16 residues. Trimming removed 4 bases from V and 4 bases from J, with 17 bases in between. The CDR3 nucleotides are TGCGCCAGCAGCCCCGGGGTCGGTTTGGGCACCGGGGAGCTGTTTTTT. Its protein is CASSPGVGLGTGELFF.

J is TRBJ1-4 and V is TRBV7-9; 8 nucleotides match TRBD1. Trimming removed 5 bases from V and 7 bases from J; junction bases left unmatched: 9. Germline V gene lookup returns CDR1 SEHNR and CDR2 FQNEAQ (reference sequence). CDR3 length equals 15 residues. The CDR3 DNA follows: TGTGCCAGCAGCCTTGGACAGGGCGTAGGTGAAAAACTGTTTTTT. Its protein product is CASSLGQGVGEKLFF. Combining the CDR3 with reference TRBV7-9 and TRBJ1-4 gives the whole variable domain DTGVSQNPRHKITKRGQNVTFRCDPISEHNRLYWYRQTLGQGPEFLTYFQNEAQLEKSRLLSDRFSAERPKGSFSTLEIQRTEQGDSAMYLCASSLGQGVGEKLFFGSGTQLSVL.

This chain uses TRBV28 with TRBJ1-1; 7 bases map to TRBD1. The J segment lost 1 base and the V segment lost 6 bases, leaving 5 bases of the junction unmatched. The CDR3 is 14 amino acids. The germline V gene encodes CDR1 MDHEN and CDR2 SYDVKM. CDR3 region: CASSRQGWNTEAFF. CDR3 nucleotides: TGTGCCAGCAGCCGACAGGGTTGGAACACTGAAGCTTTCTTT.

The chain links TRBV5-5 to TRBJ2-7, with 8 bases matching TRBD1. Germline trimming cut 4 bases from V and 3 bases from J; bases unmatched to any gene: 6. Germline loops: CDR1 SGHKS, CDR2 YYEKEE (reference sequence). There are 14 residues in the CDR3. This CDR3 reads CASSIRDRIYEQYF. As DNA, the CDR3 is TGTGCCAGCAGCATCCGGGACAGGATCTACGAGCAGTACTTC.

The chain has TRBV5-6 and TRBJ2-3, with 7 positions matching TRBD1. Germline V gene data show CDR1 as SGHDT and CDR2 as YYEEEE. Unmatched junction bases numbered 5, after V lost 4 bases and J lost 0 bases. This CDR3 region has 15 residues. DNA of the CDR3: TGTGCCAGCAGCGACCAGGGGGAAAGCACAGATACGCAGTATTTT. Protein: CASSDQGESTDTQYF.

V and J are TRBV28 and TRBJ2-7; 10 positions match TRBD1. This CDR3 comprises 17 residues. The germline V gene has CDR1 MDHEN and CDR2 SYDVKM. J lost 2 bases, V lost 5 bases, and 12 bases had no gene match. The CDR3 DNA reads as TGTGCCAGCAGTGCCGCTTCGGCCGGGACAGGGGCCTACGAGCAGTACTTC. Translating it yields CASSAASAGTGAYEQYF.

The V gene is TRBV6-5, the J gene TRBJ2-1, with 7 positions matching TRBD2. The germline V gene has CDR1 MNHEY and CDR2 SVGAGI. This CDR3 has 13 residues. The V gene end was trimmed by 0 bases and the J gene end by 13 bases; junction bases not matched to a gene: 6. The CDR3 coding sequence is TGTGCCAGCAGTTACTCCGTGTCTAGCGGCCAGTTCTTC. This sequence encodes CASSYSVSSGQFF.

The chain has TRBV5-1 and TRBJ2-5; a possible D gene is TRBD1 (6 bases). CDR1 is SGHRS, CDR2 YFSETQ, per germline. V was pared by 5 bases and J by 3 bases, with 14 bases between. The CDR3 spans 14 residues. CDR3 coding DNA: TGCGCCAGCAGAAAAGGACAGCAAGAAGAGACCCAGTACTTC. It codes for CASRKGQQEETQYF.

This clone was seen only once. This chain connects TRBV6-1 to TRBJ2-7, with D unclear. Trimming pared 7 bases from V and 3 bases from J, leaving 7 bases between. This CDR3 has 11 amino acids. Germline V gene data show CDR1 as MNHNS and CDR2 as SASEGT. The CDR3 loop reads CASTSVYEQYF. In DNA, the CDR3 is TGTGCCAGCACCTCAGTCTACGAGCAGTACTTC.

This clone was seen a single time. CDR3 sequence (DNA): TGTGCCAGCTCACCCAGCGGCATCTCCTACGAGCAGTACTTC. This encodes CASSPSGISYEQYF. The chain employs TRBV18 and TRBJ2-7; tentatively, D is TRBD2 (5 bases). CDR3 length: 14 amino acids. Deletions cut 3 bases from V and 0 bases from J, with 9 bases between. Germline loops: CDR1 KGHSH, CDR2 LQKENI.